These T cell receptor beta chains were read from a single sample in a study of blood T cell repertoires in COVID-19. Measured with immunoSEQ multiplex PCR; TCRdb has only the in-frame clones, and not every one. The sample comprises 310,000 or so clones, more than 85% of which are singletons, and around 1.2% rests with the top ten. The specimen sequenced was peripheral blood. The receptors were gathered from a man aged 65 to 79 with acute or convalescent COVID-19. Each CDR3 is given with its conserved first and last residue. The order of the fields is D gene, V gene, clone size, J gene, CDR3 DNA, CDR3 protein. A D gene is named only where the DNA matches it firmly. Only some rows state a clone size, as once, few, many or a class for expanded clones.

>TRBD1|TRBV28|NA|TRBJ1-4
TGTGCCAGCAGCCTGACAGGGCGAGGGGAAAAACTGTTTTTT
CASSLTGRGEKLFF
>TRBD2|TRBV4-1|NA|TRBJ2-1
TGCGCCAGCAGCTACTACGAAGCGGGAGGAAATGAGCAGTTCTTC
CASSYYEAGGNEQFF
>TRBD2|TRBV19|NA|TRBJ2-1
TGTGCCAGTAGTCCGACTAGCGGGGAGTACAATGAGCAGTTCTTC
CASSPTSGEYNEQFF
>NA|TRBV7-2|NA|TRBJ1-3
TGTGCCAGCAGCTCAACCACAACTGTAACAGGGCCCTCTGGAAACACCATATATTTT
CASSSTTTVTGPSGNTIYF
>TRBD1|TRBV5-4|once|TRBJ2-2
TGTGCCAGCAGTTACTCAGGGGGCCGTCGTGCCGGGGAGCTGTTTTTT
CASSYSGGRRAGELFF
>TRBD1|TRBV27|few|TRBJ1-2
TGTGCCAGCAGTTGGCCGGGACAGGGTGTTGGCTACACCTTC
CASSWPGQGVGYTF
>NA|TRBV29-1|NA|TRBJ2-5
TGCAGCGTTGCCGACTACCTACTACAAGAGACCCAGTACTTC
CSVADYLLQETQYF
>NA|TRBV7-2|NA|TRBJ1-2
TGTGCCAGCAGCTTAGATGAGAACTATGGCTACACCTTC
CASSLDENYGYTF
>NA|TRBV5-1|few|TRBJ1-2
TGCGCCAGCAGCTGGGAACAGGGAAACTATGGCTACACCTTC
CASSWEQGNYGYTF
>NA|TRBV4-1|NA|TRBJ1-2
TGCGCCAGCAGCCGCGCCCACGGGAACACCGGAGGCTACACCTTC
CASSRAHGNTGGYTF
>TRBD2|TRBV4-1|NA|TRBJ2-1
TGCGCCAGCAGCCAAGATAACGGGGGGGCCAGAGAGCAGTTCTTC
CASSQDNGGAREQFF
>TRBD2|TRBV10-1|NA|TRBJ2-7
TGCGCCAGCAGTACGGCTAGCGGGGGTCCTAAGTACTTC
CASSTASGGPKYF
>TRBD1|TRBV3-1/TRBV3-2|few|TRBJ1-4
TGTGCCAGCAGCCTAAAGGGGGCCCGGGAAAAACTGTTTTTT
CASSLKGAREKLFF
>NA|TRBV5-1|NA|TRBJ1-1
TGCGCCAGCAGCTTGGAACAGGGGAACACTGAAGCTTTCTTT
CASSLEQGNTEAFF
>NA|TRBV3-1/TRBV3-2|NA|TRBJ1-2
TGTGCCAGCAGCCTTGGGCCCCCCTATGGCTACACCTTC
CASSLGPPYGYTF
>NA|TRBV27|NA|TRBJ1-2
TGTGCCAGCAGACAGACAAGTCGCTATGGCTACACCTTC
CASRQTSRYGYTF
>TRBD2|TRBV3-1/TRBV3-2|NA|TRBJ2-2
TGTGCCAGCAGCCAAGAACCCCATGAACTGATAGCGGGGGCGAACACCGGGGAGCTGTTTTTT
CASSQEPHELIAGANTGELFF
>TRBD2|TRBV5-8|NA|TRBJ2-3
TGTGCCAGCAGCTTTGCTAGCGGGAGGGCGGCGGATACGCAGTATTTT
CASSFASGRAADTQYF
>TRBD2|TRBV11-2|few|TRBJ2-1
TGTGCCAGCAGCTTAGGGCTAGCGGAATACAATGAGCAGTTCTTC
CASSLGLAEYNEQFF
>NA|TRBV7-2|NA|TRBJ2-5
TGTGCCAGCAGCTTAAATCTCAGGGGCGGAGAGACCCAGTACTTC
CASSLNLRGGETQYF
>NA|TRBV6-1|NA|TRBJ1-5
TGTGCCAGCAGTGTTTTGCAGGGAAGGCGGTATAGCAATCAGCCCCAGCATTTT
CASSVLQGRRYSNQPQHF
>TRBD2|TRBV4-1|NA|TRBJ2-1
TGCGCCAGCAGCCCGAAAACTAGCGGGAACAATTACAATGAGCAGTTCTTC
CASSPKTSGNNYNEQFF
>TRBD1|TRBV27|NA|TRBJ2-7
TGTGCCAGCAGTTCTCCGGGACAGGGGGGCTACGAGCAGTACTTC
CASSSPGQGGYEQYF
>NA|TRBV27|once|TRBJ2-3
TGTGCCAGCAGTTCCGGCCAGGGCACAGATACGCAGTATTTT
CASSSGQGTDTQYF
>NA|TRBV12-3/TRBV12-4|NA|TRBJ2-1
TGTGCCAGCAGTCCAACTAGCAATGAGCAGTTCTTC
CASSPTSNEQFF
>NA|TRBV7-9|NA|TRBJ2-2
TGTGCCAGCAGCCTATCAGGAACCAACACCGGGGAGCTGTTTTTT
CASSLSGTNTGELFF
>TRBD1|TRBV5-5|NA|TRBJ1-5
TGTGCCAGCAGCTGGGGGACAGCTAATCAGCCCCAGCATTTT
CASSWGTANQPQHF
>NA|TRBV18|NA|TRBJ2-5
TGTGCCAGCTCACCCAGCCAAGAGACCCAGTACTTC
CASSPSQETQYF
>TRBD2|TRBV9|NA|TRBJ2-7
TGTGCCAGCAGCGTGGGTCTGACTAGCGGGGGAGCTAAGGGGTACGAGCAGTACTTC
CASSVGLTSGGAKGYEQYF
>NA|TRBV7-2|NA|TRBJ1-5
TGTGCCAGCAGTCCGGGAGGAGGCAATCAGCCCCAGCATTTT
CASSPGGGNQPQHF
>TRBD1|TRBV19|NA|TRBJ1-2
TGTGCCAGCGGACAGGGCTACTCGGGCTACACCTTC
CASGQGYSGYTF
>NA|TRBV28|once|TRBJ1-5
TGTGCCAGCAGACGTACCGGGGATCCTTTTTTTCAGCCCCAGCATTTT
CASRRTGDPFFQPQHF
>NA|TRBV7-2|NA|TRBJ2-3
TGTGCCAGCAGCTTGGCCTTTCGCGGGGATACGCAGTATTTT
CASSLAFRGDTQYF
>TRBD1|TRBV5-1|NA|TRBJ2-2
TGCGCCAGCAGCCCTGACAGGGGTATGACCGGGGAGCTGTTTTTT
CASSPDRGMTGELFF
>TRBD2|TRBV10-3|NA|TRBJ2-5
TGTGCCATCGCGGGGGGGACAGCAGAGACCCAGTACTTC
CAIAGGTAETQYF
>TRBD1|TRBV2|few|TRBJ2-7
TGTGCCAGCAGGCCGGGACAGGGGGCCGCCGCGCAGTACTTC
CASRPGQGAAAQYF
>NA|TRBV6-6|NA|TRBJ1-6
TGTGCCAGCAACAGGGCTGGTTCACCCCTCCACTTT
CASNRAGSPLHF
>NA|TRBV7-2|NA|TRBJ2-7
TGTGCCAGCGCGCGTAACACAGGGGGGGAGGAGTACTTC
CASARNTGGEEYF
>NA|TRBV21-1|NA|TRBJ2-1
TGTGCCAGCAGCAAGGAGGGAGGCCGGGACTTGCCCTACAATGAGCAGTTCTTC
CASSKEGGRDLPYNEQFF
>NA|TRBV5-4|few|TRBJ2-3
TGTGCCAGCAGCGGGATCCGGGACTCAGAAGGCACAGATACGCAGTATTTT
CASSGIRDSEGTDTQYF
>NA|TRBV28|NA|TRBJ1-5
TGTGCCAGCAGTCCGACCCGCGGGGGACGGTATCAGCCCCAGCATTTT
CASSPTRGGRYQPQHF
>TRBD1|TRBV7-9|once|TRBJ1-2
TGTGCCAGCAGCTTTTGGACAGGGAAGGACTATGGCTACACCTTC
CASSFWTGKDYGYTF
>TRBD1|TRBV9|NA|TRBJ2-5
TGTGCCAGCAGCCGGACAGGGTTGGAGACCCAGTACTTC
CASSRTGLETQYF
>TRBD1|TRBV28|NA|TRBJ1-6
TGTGCCAGCAAAGGGAACCCAGGGGGAAATTCACCCCTCCACTTT
CASKGNPGGNSPLHF
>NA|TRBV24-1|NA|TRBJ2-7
TGTGCCACCAGTGGAGGCAGTAGCTACGAGCAGTACTTC
CATSGGSSYEQYF
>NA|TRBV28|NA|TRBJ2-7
TGTGCCAGCAGTTTAGCGGGACCCGAACCCTACGAGCAGTACTTC
CASSLAGPEPYEQYF
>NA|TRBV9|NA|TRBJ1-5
TGTGCCAGCAGCGTAGCTAAGGAGTTCTGCAATCAGCCCCAGCATTTT
CASSVAKEFCNQPQHF
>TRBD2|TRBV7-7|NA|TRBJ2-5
TGTGCCAGCAGCCTCGGCGGGAGAAAAGAGACCCAGTACTTC
CASSLGGRKETQYF
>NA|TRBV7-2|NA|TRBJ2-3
TGTGCCAGCAGTCGCTCAGGGGAGGATACGCAGTATTTT
CASSRSGEDTQYF
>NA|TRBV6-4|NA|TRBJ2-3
TGTGCCAGCAGTGAGGAGGGGACAGATACGCAGTATTTT
CASSEEGTDTQYF
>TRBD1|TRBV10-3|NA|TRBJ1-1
TGTGCCATCCAGGGACAGGGAGGTACTGAAGCTTTCTTT
CAIQGQGGTEAFF
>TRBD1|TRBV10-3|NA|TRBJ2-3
TGTGCCATCAAACAGGACAGGGCAGATACGCAGTATTTT
CAIKQDRADTQYF
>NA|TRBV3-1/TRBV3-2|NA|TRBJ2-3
TGTGCCAGCAGCCTACTAAGGGGGGGCTCGGCGGGGCCCAAAAACACAGATACGCAGTATTTT
CASSLLRGGSAGPKNTDTQYF
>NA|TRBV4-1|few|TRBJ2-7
TGCGCCAGCAGCCAAGAAGCCTGGGCCGAGCAGTACTTC
CASSQEAWAEQYF
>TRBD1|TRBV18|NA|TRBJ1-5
TGTGCCAGCTCACCACTCGACAGGGACCAGCCCCAGCATTTT
CASSPLDRDQPQHF